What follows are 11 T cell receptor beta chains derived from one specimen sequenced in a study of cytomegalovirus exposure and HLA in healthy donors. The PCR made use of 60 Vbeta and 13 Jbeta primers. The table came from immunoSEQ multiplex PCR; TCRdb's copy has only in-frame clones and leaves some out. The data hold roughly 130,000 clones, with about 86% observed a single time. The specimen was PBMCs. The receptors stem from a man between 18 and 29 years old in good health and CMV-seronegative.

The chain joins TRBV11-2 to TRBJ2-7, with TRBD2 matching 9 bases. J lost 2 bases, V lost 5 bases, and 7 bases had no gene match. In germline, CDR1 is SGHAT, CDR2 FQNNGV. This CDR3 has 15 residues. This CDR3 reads CASSLRLAATYEQYF. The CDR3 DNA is TGTGCCAGCAGCCTACGACTAGCGGCCACCTACGAGCAGTACTTC. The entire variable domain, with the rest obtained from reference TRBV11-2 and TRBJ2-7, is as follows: EAGVAQSPRYKIIEKRQSVAFWCNPISGHATLYWYQQILGQGPKLLIQFQNNGVVDDSQLPKDRFSAERLKGVDSTLKIQPAKLEDSAVYLCASSLRLAATYEQYFGPGTRLTVT.

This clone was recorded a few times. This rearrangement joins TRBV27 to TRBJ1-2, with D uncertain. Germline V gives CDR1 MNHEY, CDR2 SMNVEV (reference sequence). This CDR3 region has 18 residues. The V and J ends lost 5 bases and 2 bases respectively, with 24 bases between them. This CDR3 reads CASSLAADRRRENYGYTF. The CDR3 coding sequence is TGTGCCAGCAGTCTCGCCGCCGATCGCAGGCGAGAAAACTATGGCTACACCTTC.

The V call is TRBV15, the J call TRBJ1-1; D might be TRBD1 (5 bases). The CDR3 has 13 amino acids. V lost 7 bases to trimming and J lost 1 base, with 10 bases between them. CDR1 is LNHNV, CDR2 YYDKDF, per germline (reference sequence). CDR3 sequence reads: CATMRGANTEAFF. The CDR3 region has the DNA TGTGCCACCATGCGTGGGGCGAACACTGAAGCTTTCTTT.

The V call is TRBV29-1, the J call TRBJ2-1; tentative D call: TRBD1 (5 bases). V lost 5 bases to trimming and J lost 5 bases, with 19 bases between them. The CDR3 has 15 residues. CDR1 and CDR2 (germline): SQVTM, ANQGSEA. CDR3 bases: TGCAGCGTTAGGGGCCGTCAGGCCAGGCACAATGAGCAGTTCTTC. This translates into CSVRGRQARHNEQFF.

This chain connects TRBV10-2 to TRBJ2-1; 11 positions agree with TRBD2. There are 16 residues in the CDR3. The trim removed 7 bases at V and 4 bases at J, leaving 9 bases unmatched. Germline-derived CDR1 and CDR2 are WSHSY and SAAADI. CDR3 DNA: TGCGCCAGCATCGGCCCAGGGACTAGCGGTTACAATGAGCAGTTCTTC. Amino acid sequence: CASIGPGTSGYNEQFF.

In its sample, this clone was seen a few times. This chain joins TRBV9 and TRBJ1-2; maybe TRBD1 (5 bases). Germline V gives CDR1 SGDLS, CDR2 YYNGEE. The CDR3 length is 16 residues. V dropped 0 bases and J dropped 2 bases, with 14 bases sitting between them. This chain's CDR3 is CASSVAGVGVNYGYTF. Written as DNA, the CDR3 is TGTGCCAGCAGCGTAGCGGGGGTAGGGGTCAACTATGGCTACACCTTC. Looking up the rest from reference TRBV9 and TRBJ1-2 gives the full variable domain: DSGVTQTPKHLITATGQRVTLRCSPRSGDLSVYWYQQSLDQGLQFLIQYYNGEERAKGNILERFSAQQFPDLHSELNLSSLELGDSALYFCASSVAGVGVNYGYTFGSGTRLTVV.

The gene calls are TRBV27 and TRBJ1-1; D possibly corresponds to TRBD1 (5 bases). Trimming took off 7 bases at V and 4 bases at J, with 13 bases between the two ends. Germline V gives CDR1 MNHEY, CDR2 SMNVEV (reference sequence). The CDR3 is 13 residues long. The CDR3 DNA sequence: TGTGCCAGCATCCTTCCGGGGGGCACTGAAGCTTTCTTT. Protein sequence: CASILPGGTEAFF.

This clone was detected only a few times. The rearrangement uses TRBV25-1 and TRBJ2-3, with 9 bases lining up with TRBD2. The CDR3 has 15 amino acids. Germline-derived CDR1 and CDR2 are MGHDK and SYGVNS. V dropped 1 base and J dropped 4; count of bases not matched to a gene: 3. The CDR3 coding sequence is TGTGCCAGCAGTGAATTCCGCGGGGGGGCAGATACGCAGTATTTT. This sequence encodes CASSEFRGGADTQYF.

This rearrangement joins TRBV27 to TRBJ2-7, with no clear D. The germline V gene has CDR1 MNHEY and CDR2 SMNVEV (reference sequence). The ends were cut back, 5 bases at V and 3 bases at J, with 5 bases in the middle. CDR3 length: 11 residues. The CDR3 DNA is TGTGCCAGCAGTCCCGGCTACGAGCAGTACTTC. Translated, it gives CASSPGYEQYF.

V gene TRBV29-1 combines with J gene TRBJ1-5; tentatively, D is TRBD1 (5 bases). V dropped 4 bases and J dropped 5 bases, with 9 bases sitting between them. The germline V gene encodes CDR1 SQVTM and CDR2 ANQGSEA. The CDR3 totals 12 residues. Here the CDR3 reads CSVGAGDQPQHF. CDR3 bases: TGCAGCGTTGGAGCGGGGGATCAGCCCCAGCATTTT.

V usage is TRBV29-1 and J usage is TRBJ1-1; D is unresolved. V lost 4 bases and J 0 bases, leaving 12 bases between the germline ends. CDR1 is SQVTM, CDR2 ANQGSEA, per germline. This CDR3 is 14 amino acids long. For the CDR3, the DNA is TGCAGCGTTGCGAAAGGGAGGATGAACACTGAAGCTTTCTTT. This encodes CSVAKGRMNTEAFF.